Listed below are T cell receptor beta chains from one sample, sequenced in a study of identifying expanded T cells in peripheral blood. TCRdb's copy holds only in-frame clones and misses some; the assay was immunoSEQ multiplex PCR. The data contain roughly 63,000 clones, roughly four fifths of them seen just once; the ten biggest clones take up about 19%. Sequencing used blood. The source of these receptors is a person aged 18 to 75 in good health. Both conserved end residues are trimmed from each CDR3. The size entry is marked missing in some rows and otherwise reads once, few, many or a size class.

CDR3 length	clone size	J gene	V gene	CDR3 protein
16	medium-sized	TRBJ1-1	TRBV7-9	ASSMGLEQGGWKNEAF
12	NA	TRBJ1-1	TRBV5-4	ASSLGGSGTEAF
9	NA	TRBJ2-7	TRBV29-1	SGTVSYEQY
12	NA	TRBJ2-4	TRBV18	ASSNQVAKNIQY
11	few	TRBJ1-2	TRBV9	ASRLGQSNGYT
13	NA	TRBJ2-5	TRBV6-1	ASRLAWGVPETQY
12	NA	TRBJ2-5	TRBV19	ASSIAGGQETQY
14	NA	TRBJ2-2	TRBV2	ASMGGRALVTGELF
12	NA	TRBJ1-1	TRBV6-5	ASSSTYRVGKAF
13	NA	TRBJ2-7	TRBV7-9	ASSPLAGISYEQY
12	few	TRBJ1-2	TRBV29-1	SVEVSDRGLGYT
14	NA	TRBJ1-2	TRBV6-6	ASITGRVSGAYGYT
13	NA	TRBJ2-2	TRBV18	ASRKREANTGELF
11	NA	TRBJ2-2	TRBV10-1	ASSDRDTGELF
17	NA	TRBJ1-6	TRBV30	ALRHRDRGLSSYNSPLH
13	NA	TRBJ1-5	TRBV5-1	ASSLDSLEHQPQH
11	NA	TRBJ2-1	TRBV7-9	ASSPPTTNEQF
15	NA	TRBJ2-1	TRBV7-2	ASSLVFGGAARNEQF
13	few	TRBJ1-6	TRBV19	ASSMVNRDNSPLH
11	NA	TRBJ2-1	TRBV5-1	ASSPGPFDEQF
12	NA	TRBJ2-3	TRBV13	ASSLGSSGDTQY
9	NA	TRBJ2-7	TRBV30	AWRGIDEQY
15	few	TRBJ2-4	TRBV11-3	ASSLDRYSDTKNIQY
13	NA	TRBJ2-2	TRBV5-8	ASSRRRTGTGELF
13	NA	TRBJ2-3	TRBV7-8	ASSAEGREADTQY
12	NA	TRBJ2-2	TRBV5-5	ASSSGTWSGELF
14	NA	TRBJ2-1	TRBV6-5	ASSFPGTGSYNEQF
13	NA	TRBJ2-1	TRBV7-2	ASSSHSRLPTEQF
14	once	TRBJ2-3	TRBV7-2	ASSLGPSEGENTQY
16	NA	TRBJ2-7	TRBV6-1	ASSEVAGGRGSSYEQY
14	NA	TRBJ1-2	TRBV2	ASNPRNTGGKKGYT
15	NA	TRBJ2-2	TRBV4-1	ASSLLAGGRGTGELF
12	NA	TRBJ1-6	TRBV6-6	ASRTTGGSETLH
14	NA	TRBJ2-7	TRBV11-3	ASSLDRNRAIYEQY
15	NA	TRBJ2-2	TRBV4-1	ASSQVRERANTGELF